This paragraph reports one T cell receptor beta chain. The source of the sample is a study of human T cells and chemical hapten exposure. The wider study: Small differences in pooled library volume mainly drove the variation in TCR yields per sample.

TCRdb reprocessed the RACE reads via MiXCR and lists one record per CDR3 protein. This sample has roughly 120,000 distinct CDR3 sequences, with 9.2% found just once. Germline V gene sequence: CDR1 ENHRY, CDR2 SYGVKD. Deletions cut 3 bases from V and 3 bases from J, with 6 bases between. The CDR3 totals 13 residues. Specified time point: patch test 2, 6 weeks after DPC sensitization. The treatment denotes: therapeutic diphenylcyclopropenone sensitization with weekly scalp DPC. This receptor was identified in a middle-aged woman with alopecia areata. Some clones in this sample may be carry-over from other donors' samples. The V gene is TRBV10-3, the J gene TRBJ1-5; D possibly corresponds to TRBD1 (5 bases). The material was whole blood, obtained in connection with sensitization to the hapten diphenylcyclopropenone (DPC). CDR3 coding DNA: TGTGCCATCAGTGACAGGGACAATCAGCCCCAGCATTTT. This codes for CAISDRDNQPQHF.